Given below is one T cell receptor beta chain in context. CDR3 length: 15 residues. Some clones are missing from TCRdb's copy, which holds only in-frame ones; the method was immunoSEQ multiplex PCR. The sample has 70,000 to 85,000 clones, about 90% seen once. The sample comes from a study of technical replicates of blood from a handful of donors. The rearrangement joins TRBV21-1 to TRBJ1-5; the listed D gene, TRBD1, was not tested against the DNA. TRBV21-1 is a pseudogene segment. Source material: T cells isolated from PBMCs. This clonotype was sampled from a human donor in good health. CDR3 DNA sequence: TGTGCCAGCAACCCCGGGACAGGGTCAGGTCAGCCCCAGCATTTT. This codes for CASNPGTGSGQPQHF.